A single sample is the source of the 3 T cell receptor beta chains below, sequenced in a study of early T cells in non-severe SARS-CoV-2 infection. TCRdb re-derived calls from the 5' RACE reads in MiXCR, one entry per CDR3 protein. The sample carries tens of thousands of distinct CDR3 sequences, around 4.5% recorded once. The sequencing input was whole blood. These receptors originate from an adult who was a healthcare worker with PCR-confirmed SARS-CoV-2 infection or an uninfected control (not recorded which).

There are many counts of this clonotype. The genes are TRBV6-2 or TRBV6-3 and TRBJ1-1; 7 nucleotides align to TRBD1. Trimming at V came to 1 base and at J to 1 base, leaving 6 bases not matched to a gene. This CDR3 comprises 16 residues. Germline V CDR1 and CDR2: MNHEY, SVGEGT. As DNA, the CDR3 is TGTGCCAGCAGTTACTTTCCGACAGGGCCGAACACTGAAGCTTTCTTT. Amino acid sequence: CASSYFPTGPNTEAFF.

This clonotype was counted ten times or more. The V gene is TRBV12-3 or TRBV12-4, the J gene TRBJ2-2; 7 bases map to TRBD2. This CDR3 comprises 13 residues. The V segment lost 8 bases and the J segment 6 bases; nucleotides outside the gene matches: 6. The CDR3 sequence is CASWDYGAGELFF. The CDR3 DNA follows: TGTGCCAGCTGGGACTACGGGGCCGGGGAGCTGTTTTTT.

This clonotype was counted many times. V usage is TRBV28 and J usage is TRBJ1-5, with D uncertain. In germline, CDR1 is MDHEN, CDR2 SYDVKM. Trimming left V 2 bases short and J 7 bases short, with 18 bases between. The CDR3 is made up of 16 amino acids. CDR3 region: CASSLLGLRRQQPQHF. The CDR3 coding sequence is TGTGCCAGCAGTTTACTTGGCCTCCGGAGGCAACAGCCCCAGCATTTT.